Detailed here is one T cell receptor beta chain. As yet, its antigen is unknown. This record comes from a study of T cells expressing NK-cell markers. Study context: The sequencing cohort of eight donors included seven HCMV-seropositive individuals and one seronegative individual. Findings and caveats of the study: There were a few donors in whom these clonotypes also led the CD3+CD56-NKG2C+ fraction. The contribution of dominant NKG2C+ clonotypes to CD8+ T cells in a handful of donors was about 1.0-8%.

Libraries used 5'RACE template switching adding universal primer site and UMIs. Reprocessing the 5' RACE reads, TCRdb reports a single entry for every CDR3 protein and omits DNA. The repertoire shows around 280,000 distinct CDR3 sequences; the top ten hold 0.3% to 0.45%. The germline CDR1 and CDR2 sequences are DFQATT and SNEGSKA (reference sequence). The CDR3 has 15 amino acids. V gene TRBV20-1 combines with J gene TRBJ2-1; as DNA is missing, the TRBD2 call by TCRdb cannot be tested. The material sequenced was blood T cells: a sorted CD56 or NKG2C T cell subset, CD4+ or CD8+ T cells, or bulk PBMC T cells (not recorded which). This clonotype was sampled from a man between 18 and 35 years old in good health. This CDR3 reads CSARVFAGGYNEQFF.